These 30 T cell receptor beta chains came from one sample sequenced in a study of T cells after yellow fever vaccination. Each CDR3 protein gets one entry after TCRdb re-called the 5' RACE reads with MiXCR. The data show 250,000 to 300,000 distinct CDR3 sequences, about an eighth seen once. The sequencing here drew on CD4+ T cells sorted from PBMCs, taken 45 days after the yellow fever booster vaccination. The receptors here all came from a man aged 30 to 45 who received the YFV17D yellow fever vaccine.

The chain is built from TRBV29-1 and TRBJ2-7; D possibly corresponds to TRBD2 (6 bases). Germline V gene sequence: CDR1 SQVTM, CDR2 ANQGSEA. CDR3 length: 14 amino acids. V was shortened by 4 bases and J by 2 bases, with 15 bases between the two germline ends. The CDR3 sequence is CSVVPGLATYEQYF. The CDR3 region has the DNA TGCAGCGTTGTCCCGGGACTTGCCACCTACGAGCAGTACTTC.

The genes are TRBV20-1 and TRBJ2-7; TRBD2 is a possible D gene (6 bases). CDR1 and CDR2 from the germline V gene are DFQATT and SNEGSKA (reference sequence). The V gene lost 0 bases and the J gene lost 2 bases, with 11 bases spanning the gap. The CDR3 contains 14 residues. The CDR3 DNA reads as TGCAGTGCTAGAGATAGCGGTACGGCCTACGAGCAGTACTTC. Protein sequence: CSARDSGTAYEQYF.

There are many counts of this clonotype. The chain employs TRBV12-3 or TRBV12-4 and TRBJ2-5, with TRBD2 matching over 8 bases. V lost 6 bases and J lost 4; bases outside the gene matches: 4. This CDR3 is built from 13 residues. The CDR3 loop is CASSPGLVETQYF. For the CDR3, the DNA is TGTGCCAGCAGCCCGGGACTAGTAGAGACCCAGTACTTC.

A few counts support this clonotype. The chain has TRBV7-9 and TRBJ2-7, with D perhaps TRBD2 (5 bases). V was cut by 1 base and J by 4 bases, with 11 bases left in between. The CDR3 spans 14 residues. Per the germline V gene, CDR1 is SEHNR and CDR2 is FQNEAQ (reference sequence). This CDR3 reads CASSLVGSRYEQYF. DNA for the CDR3: TGTGCCAGCAGCTTAGTGGGGAGTCGGTACGAGCAGTACTTC.

The chain links TRBV5-1 to TRBJ2-3; 8 positions agree with TRBD2. CDR3 size: 16 residues. Germline assignment: CDR1 SGHRS and CDR2 YFSETQ. V lost 0 bases to trimming and J lost 2 bases; unmatched junction nucleotides: 5. CDR3 loop: CASSLGLATITDTQYF. As DNA, the CDR3 is TGCGCCAGCAGCTTGGGACTAGCGACAATCACAGATACGCAGTATTTT.

This clonotype has a handful of counts. The chain recombines TRBV5-1 with TRBJ2-1, with TRBD2 identical over 11 bases. V gave up 4 bases and J gave up 6 bases; unmatched junction bases: 12. This CDR3 spans 17 amino acids. In germline, CDR1 is SGHRS, CDR2 YFSETQ. CDR3 amino acids: CASSSQLAGVGPNEQFF. The CDR3 nucleotides read TGCGCCAGCAGCAGCCAACTAGCGGGAGTAGGTCCCAATGAGCAGTTCTTC.

The table lists this clonotype with many counts. The V call is TRBV10-3, the J call TRBJ2-7, with 8 bases lining up with TRBD2. The CDR3 runs to 16 residues. The V and J ends lost 3 bases and 4 bases, in that order; junction bases with no gene match: 11. Germline CDR1 is ENHRY and CDR2 is SYGVKD. The CDR3 nucleotides are TGTGCCATCAGTGACGATGCGGGAGGAAATGGATACGAGCAGTACTTC. Translating gives CAISDDAGGNGYEQYF.

This rearrangement joins TRBV19 to TRBJ2-1; 9 nucleotides match TRBD2. The CDR3 length is 15 residues. Germline lookup yields CDR1 LNHDA and CDR2 SQIVND (reference sequence). V was pared by 6 bases and J by 9 bases, with 12 bases of the junction left unmatched. The chain's CDR3 is CASRTTSGGRGEQFF. The CDR3 DNA reads TGTGCCAGTAGAACGACTAGCGGAGGGAGGGGTGAGCAGTTCTTC. The whole variable domain, remainder taken from reference TRBV19 and TRBJ2-1, is DGGITQSPKYLFRKEGQNVTLSCEQNLNHDAMYWYRQDPGQGLRLIYYSQIVNDFQKGDIAEGYSVSREKKESFPLTVTSAQKNPTAFYLCASRTTSGGRGEQFFGPGTRLTVL.

The chain employs TRBV20-1 and TRBJ2-3, with 13 bases fitting TRBD2. The CDR3 is 15 amino acids. The junction had 7 bases not matched to a gene; V was cut back by 6 bases and J by 4 bases. The germline gives CDR1 DFQATT, CDR2 SNEGSKA (reference sequence). CDR3 coding DNA: TGCAGTGCGAAAAGGACTAGCGGGAGTTCAGATACGCAGTATTTT. This gives the protein CSAKRTSGSSDTQYF.

There are a few counts of this clonotype. The DNA of the CDR3 is TGTGCCAGCAGCTTCAGGGGGCCTGCCAACGTCCTGACTTTC. Amino acid sequence: CASSFRGPANVLTF. V gene TRBV7-9 combines with J gene TRBJ2-6; 8 positions match TRBD1. After removal of 3 bases from V and 7 bases from J, the junction contained 2 bases not matched to a gene. The germline V gene has CDR1 SEHNR and CDR2 FQNEAQ (reference sequence). The CDR3 runs 14 residues.

The gene calls are TRBV19 and TRBJ2-1; TRBD2 might be the D (7 bases). Germline V gene data show CDR1 as LNHDA and CDR2 as SQIVND (reference sequence). The CDR3 contains 16 residues. Trimming pared 1 base from V and 4 bases from J, leaving 14 bases between. CDR3 bases: TGTGCCAGTAGTATAGCACAGGGAGGGGGATACAATGAGCAGTTCTTC. Translating gives CASSIAQGGGYNEQFF.

The genes are TRBV5-4 and TRBJ2-5, with TRBD1 matching 7 bases. CDR3 length: 14 amino acids. Germline V gives CDR1 SGHNT, CDR2 YYREEE (reference sequence). Losses at the gene ends were 4 bases for V and 5 bases for J; bases not matched to a gene: 8. Here the CDR3 reads CASSQTGLGETQYF. The CDR3 nucleotides are TGTGCCAGCAGCCAGACAGGGCTAGGGGAGACCCAGTACTTC.

This chain connects TRBV5-1 to TRBJ2-7; 12 positions agree with TRBD2. Trimming took 4 bases from V and 4 from J; bases not matched to a gene: 15. Germline V gene sequence: CDR1 SGHRS, CDR2 YFSETQ. This CDR3 contains 18 residues. This CDR3 is CASSDLLAGGPTSYEQYF. The CDR3 DNA reads TGCGCCAGCAGCGACCTGCTAGCGGGAGGGCCAACTAGTTACGAGCAGTACTTC.

This chain links TRBV29-1 with TRBJ2-3; the D is unclear. This CDR3 is built from 9 residues. The germline V and J ends were trimmed by 4 bases and 5 bases, with 1 base remaining between them. Germline loops: CDR1 SQVTM, CDR2 ANQGSEA. This CDR3 reads CSVGDTQYF. For the CDR3, the DNA is TGCAGCGTTGGAGATACGCAGTATTTT.

Comment on this clonotype: Relative to the germline gene, one junction end is altered; a read error may explain this. This chain joins TRBV2 and TRBJ1-5; D gene unclear. Germline V gene data show CDR1 as SNHLY and CDR2 as FYNNEI. CDR3 length equals 13 residues. The CDR3 DNA reads TGTGCCAGCAGGGACTATAGCAAGCAGCCCCAGCATTTT. Translation: CASRDYSKQPQHF.

This clonotype was picked up many times. This chain joins TRBV12-3 or TRBV12-4 and TRBJ2-7; D is ambiguous. V was pared by 6 bases and J by 3 bases, with 12 bases between. The CDR3 runs to 13 residues. CDR3 loop: CASSLGPDYEQYF. As DNA, the CDR3 is TGTGCCAGCAGCCTCGGACCCGACTACGAGCAGTACTTC.

V usage is TRBV5-4 and J usage is TRBJ2-5, with D perhaps matching TRBD1 (5 bases). Per the germline V gene, CDR1 is SGHNT and CDR2 is YYREEE (reference sequence). Between the trimmed V and J ends, which lost 3 bases and 3 bases, there was a span of 12 bases. CDR3 length: 14 residues. For the CDR3, the DNA is TGTGCCAGCAGCTCCCCCAAGACAGAAGAGACCCAGTACTTC. This encodes CASSSPKTEETQYF.

This chain joins TRBV5-1 and TRBJ2-3; 12 bases align to TRBD2. Germline assignment: CDR1 SGHRS and CDR2 YFSETQ. The CDR3 consists of 18 residues. V gave up 6 bases and J gave up 5 bases; unmatched junction bases: 16. For the CDR3, the DNA is TGCGCCAGCACCCAGCTTATAAGACTAGCGGGAGAGGTAGATACGCAGTATTTT. It translates to CASTQLIRLAGEVDTQYF.

This chain connects TRBV12-3 or TRBV12-4 to TRBJ2-1, with TRBD2 as a possible D gene (5 bases). CDR3 size: 14 residues. Between the trimmed V and J ends, which lost 6 bases and 3 bases, there was a span of 12 bases. The CDR3 is CASRLAGDYNEQFF. In nucleotides, the CDR3 is TGTGCCAGCAGACTCGCCGGGGACTACAATGAGCAGTTCTTC.

This clonotype has just a few counts. This chain connects TRBV2 to TRBJ1-1; D is perhaps TRBD1 (6 bases). Trimming left V 7 bases short and J 4 bases short, with 13 bases between. The V gene's germline CDR1 is SNHLY and CDR2 FYNNEI. The CDR3 runs 13 residues. This CDR3 reads CASTEGGTTEAFF. The CDR3 bases are TGTGCCAGCACCGAGGGGGGTACCACTGAAGCTTTCTTT.

This clonotype was found a few times. This sequence joins TRBV7-9 and TRBJ2-1; TRBD2 is a possible D gene (5 bases). This CDR3 is 16 amino acids long. Trimming cost V 5 bases and J 3 bases, with 17 bases left between them. Germline V gives CDR1 SEHNR, CDR2 FQNEAQ (reference sequence). This chain's CDR3 is CASSLYRGIDYNEQFF. CDR3 bases: TGTGCCAGCAGCCTTTACCGGGGTATTGACTACAATGAGCAGTTCTTC.

The table lists this clonotype with a few counts. V usage is TRBV20-1 and J usage is TRBJ1-1; 7 positions match TRBD1. The junction had 2 bases not matched to a gene; V was cut back by 6 bases and J by 1 base. Germline CDR1 is DFQATT and CDR2 is SNEGSKA (reference sequence). The CDR3 consists of 12 residues. The CDR3 DNA reads as TGCAGTGCGGGACAGCCGAACACTGAAGCTTTCTTT. It translates to CSAGQPNTEAFF.

This clonotype appeared a few times. The rearrangement joins TRBV4-3 to TRBJ2-6; D may be TRBD1 (5 bases). V shed 5 bases and J shed 0 bases, with 11 bases lying between them. The CDR3 consists of 16 residues. Per germline, CDR1 LGHNA and CDR2 YSLEER. CDR3 in amino acids: CASSVQVTSGANVLTF. The CDR3 nucleotides are TGCGCCAGCAGCGTACAGGTAACCTCTGGGGCCAACGTCCTGACTTTC.

The V and J genes are TRBV24-1 and TRBJ2-1, with 7 bases that match TRBD2. The junction had 5 bases not matched to a gene; V was cut back by 4 bases and J by 0 bases. CDR1 and CDR2 from the germline V gene are KGHDR and SFDVKD. The CDR3 consists of 16 residues. The chain's CDR3 is CATSESRGSSYNEQFF. CDR3 in DNA: TGTGCCACCAGTGAATCCCGCGGGAGCTCCTACAATGAGCAGTTCTTC.

This chain uses TRBV28 with TRBJ1-5; the D is unclear. There are 13 residues in the CDR3. Looked up from germline, CDR1 is MDHEN and CDR2 is SYDVKM. The ends were cut back, 5 bases at V and 10 bases at J, with 15 bases in the middle. The CDR3 sequence is CASSGEPLGPQHF. In nucleotides, the CDR3 is TGTGCCAGCAGTGGCGAGCCGTTAGGTCCCCAGCATTTT.

This clonotype was counted a single time. At one end, the junction sequence differs from germline, possibly due to a read error. The chain couples TRBV20-1 to TRBJ2-3; D is possibly TRBD2 (5 bases). The CDR3 covers 16 residues. Per germline, CDR1 DFQATT and CDR2 SNEGSKA (reference sequence). CDR3 sequence: CSVRDPSTTSQDTQYF. Here the CDR3 DNA reads TGCAGTGTTAGAGACCCTAGCACAACCTCCCAAGATACGCAGTATTTT.

This chain joins TRBV12-3 or TRBV12-4 and TRBJ2-3; D remains ambiguous. V was pared by 2 bases and J by 4 bases, with 7 bases between. CDR3 size: 13 residues. The CDR3 sequence is CASSLNGADTQYF. The CDR3 bases are TGTGCCAGCAGTTTAAATGGTGCAGATACGCAGTATTTT.

This clonotype was counted at least ten times. The rearrangement joins TRBV12-3 or TRBV12-4 to TRBJ2-2, with unresolved D. Deletions cut 7 bases from V and 4 bases from J, with 7 bases between. The CDR3 is 12 amino acids. The CDR3, as DNA: TGTGCCAGCAAAACGGGCACCGGGGAGCTGTTTTTT. Its translation: CASKTGTGELFF.

V usage is TRBV7-9 and J usage is TRBJ2-5; the D gene is possibly TRBD2 (5 bases). Germline V gene lookup returns CDR1 SEHNR and CDR2 FQNEAQ (reference sequence). V lost 8 bases, J lost 4 bases, and 17 bases lay in between. CDR3 length: 14 amino acids. CDR3 residues: CASGRPGGGETQYF. The CDR3 nucleotides are TGTGCCAGCGGTCGGCCTGGAGGCGGAGAGACCCAGTACTTC.

This chain joins TRBV20-1 and TRBJ2-5; D may be TRBD2 (6 bases). V lost 1 base, J lost 4 bases, and 22 bases lay in between. CDR3 length: 17 residues. The V gene's germline CDR1 is DFQATT and CDR2 SNEGSKA (reference sequence). The CDR3 protein is CSARGVASDKEGETQYF. Here the CDR3 DNA reads TGCAGTGCTAGAGGGGTGGCCAGCGATAAGGAGGGAGAGACCCAGTACTTC.